The 2 T cell receptor beta chains below were found in one sample sequenced in a study of T cell responses to AZD1222 COVID-19 vaccine. Repertoires were generated with immunoSEQ multiplex PCR, while TCRdb's copy carries only in-frame clones and drops some. This sample has some 110,000 clones, with about 86% found just once. The specimen was peripheral blood, collected on day 0 of AZD1222 vaccination. These receptors all come from an adult in good health.

In its sample, this clone was seen once. J is TRBJ1-1 and V is TRBV18; D gene unclear. The CDR3 is made up of 17 amino acids. Trimming stripped 2 bases from V and 0 bases from J, with 16 bases between. CDR1 is KGHSH and CDR2 is LQKENI in the germline V gene. CDR3 in DNA: TGTGCCAGCTCACCATCATCGGGAGTACTTATGAACACTGAAGCTTTCTTT. It translates to CASSPSSGVLMNTEAFF.

The chain carries TRBV6-6 and TRBJ2-4; D is perhaps TRBD1 (6 bases). This CDR3 region has 16 residues. Trimming left V 0 bases short and J 3 bases short, with 12 bases between. Per germline, CDR1 MNHNY and CDR2 SVGAGI (reference sequence). CDR3 in DNA: TGTGCCAGCAGTTACTCGCCAGGGGTTGACAAAAACATTCAGTACTTC. Amino acids: CASSYSPGVDKNIQYF.